The present entry profiles one TCR beta chain with its context. Its antigen is currently unknown. Clones were read by immunoSEQ multiplex PCR, and TCRdb kept only the in-frame ones, dropping some. The sample records 150,000 or so clones, 90% to 95% being singletons. The record originates from a study of T cell responses to AZD1222 COVID-19 vaccine. Notes on the study in general: Baseline serostatus was positive in only 5 to 7 AZD1222 recipients.

Between the trimmed V and J ends, which lost 6 bases and 4 bases, there was a span of 9 bases. Looked up from germline, CDR1 is SGHTA and CDR2 is FQGNSA. The CDR3 spans 12 residues. Sequencing was performed on peripheral blood, taken 28 days after the second AZD1222 dose. This chain uses TRBV7-2 with TRBJ1-2; D gene unclear. The source of this sequence is an adult who received the AZD1222 COVID-19 vaccine. Here the CDR3 reads CASRRAFYGYTF. DNA for the CDR3: TGTGCCAGCAGGCGGGCGTTCTATGGCTACACCTTC.